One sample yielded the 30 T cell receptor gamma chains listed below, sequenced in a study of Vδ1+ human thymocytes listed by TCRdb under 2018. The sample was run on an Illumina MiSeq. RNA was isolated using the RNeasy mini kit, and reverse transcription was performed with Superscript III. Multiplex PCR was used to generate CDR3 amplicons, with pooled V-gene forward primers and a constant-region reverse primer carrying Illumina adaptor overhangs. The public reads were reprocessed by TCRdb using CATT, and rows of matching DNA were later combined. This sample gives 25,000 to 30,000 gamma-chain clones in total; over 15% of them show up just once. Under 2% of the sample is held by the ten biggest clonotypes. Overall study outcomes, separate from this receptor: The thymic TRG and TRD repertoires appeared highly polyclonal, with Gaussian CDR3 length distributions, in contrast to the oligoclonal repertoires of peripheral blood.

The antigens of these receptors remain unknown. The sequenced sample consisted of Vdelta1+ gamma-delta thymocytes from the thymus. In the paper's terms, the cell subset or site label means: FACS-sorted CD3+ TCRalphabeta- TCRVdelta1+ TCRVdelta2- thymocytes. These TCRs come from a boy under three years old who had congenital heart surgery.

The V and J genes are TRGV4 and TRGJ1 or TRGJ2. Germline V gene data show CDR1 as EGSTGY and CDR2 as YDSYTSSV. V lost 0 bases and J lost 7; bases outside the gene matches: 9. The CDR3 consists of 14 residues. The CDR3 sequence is CATWDGPLRYKKLF. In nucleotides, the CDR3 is TGTGCCACCTGGGATGGGCCCCTTAGGTATAAGAAACTCTTT.

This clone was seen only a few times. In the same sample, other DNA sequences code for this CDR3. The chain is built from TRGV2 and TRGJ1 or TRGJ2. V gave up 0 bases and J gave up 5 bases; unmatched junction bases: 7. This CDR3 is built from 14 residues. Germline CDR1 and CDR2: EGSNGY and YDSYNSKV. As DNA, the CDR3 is TGTGCCACCTGGGACGGGCGATGGGATTATAAGAAACTCTTT. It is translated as CATWDGRWDYKKLF.

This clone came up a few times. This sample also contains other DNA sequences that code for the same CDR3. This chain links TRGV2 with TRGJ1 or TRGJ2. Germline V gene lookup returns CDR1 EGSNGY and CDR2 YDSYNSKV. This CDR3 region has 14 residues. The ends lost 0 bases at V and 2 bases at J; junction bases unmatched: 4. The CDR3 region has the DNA TGTGCCACCTGGGACGGGCTCTATTATTATAAGAAACTCTTT. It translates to CATWDGLYYYKKLF.

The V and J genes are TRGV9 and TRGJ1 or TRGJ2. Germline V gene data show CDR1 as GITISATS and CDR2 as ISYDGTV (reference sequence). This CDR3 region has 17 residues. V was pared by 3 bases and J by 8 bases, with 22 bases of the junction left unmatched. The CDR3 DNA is TGTGCCTTGTGGGAGTTAAAAACATGTTCGGGGATAGATAAGAAACTCTTT. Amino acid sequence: CALWELKTCSGIDKKLF.

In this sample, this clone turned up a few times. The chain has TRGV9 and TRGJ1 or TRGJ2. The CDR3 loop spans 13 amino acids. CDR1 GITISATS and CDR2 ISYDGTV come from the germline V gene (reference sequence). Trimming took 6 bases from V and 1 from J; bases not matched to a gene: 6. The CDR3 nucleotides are TGTGCCTTGTGGACAACTAATTATTATAAGAAACTCTTT. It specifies CALWTTNYYKKLF.

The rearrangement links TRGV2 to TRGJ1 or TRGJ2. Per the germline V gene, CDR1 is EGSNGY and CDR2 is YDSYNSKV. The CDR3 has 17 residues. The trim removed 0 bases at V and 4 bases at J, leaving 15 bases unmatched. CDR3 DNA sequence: TGTGCCACCTGGGACGGGCCCCCTGACCGGGGGTATTATAAGAAACTCTTT. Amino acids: CATWDGPPDRGYYKKLF.

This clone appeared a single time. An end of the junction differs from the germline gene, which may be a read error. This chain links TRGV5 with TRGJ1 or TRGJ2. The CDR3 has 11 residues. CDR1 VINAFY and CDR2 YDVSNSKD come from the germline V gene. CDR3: CATDTADKKLF. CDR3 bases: TGCGCCACTGATACCGCCGATAAGAAACTCTTT.

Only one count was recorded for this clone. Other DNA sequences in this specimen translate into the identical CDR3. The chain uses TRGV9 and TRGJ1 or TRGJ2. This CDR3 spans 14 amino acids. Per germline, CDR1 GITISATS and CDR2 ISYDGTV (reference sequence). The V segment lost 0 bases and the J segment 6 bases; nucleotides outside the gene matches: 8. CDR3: CALWEVHFGYKKLF. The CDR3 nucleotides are TGTGCCTTGTGGGAGGTGCACTTCGGTTATAAGAAACTCTTT.

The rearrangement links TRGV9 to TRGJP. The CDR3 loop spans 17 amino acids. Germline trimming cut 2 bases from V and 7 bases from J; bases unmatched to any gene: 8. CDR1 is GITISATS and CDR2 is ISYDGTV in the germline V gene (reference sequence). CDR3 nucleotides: TGTGCCTTGTGGGAGGACGCTTCGGAGTTGGGCAAAAAAATCAAGGTATTT. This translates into CALWEDASELGKKIKVF.

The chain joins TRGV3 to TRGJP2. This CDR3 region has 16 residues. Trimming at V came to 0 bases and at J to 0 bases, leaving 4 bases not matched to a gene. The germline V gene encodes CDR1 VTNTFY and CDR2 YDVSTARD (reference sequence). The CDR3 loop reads CATWDRTYSSDWIKTF. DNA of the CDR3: TGTGCCACCTGGGACAGGACATATAGTAGTGATTGGATCAAGACGTTT.

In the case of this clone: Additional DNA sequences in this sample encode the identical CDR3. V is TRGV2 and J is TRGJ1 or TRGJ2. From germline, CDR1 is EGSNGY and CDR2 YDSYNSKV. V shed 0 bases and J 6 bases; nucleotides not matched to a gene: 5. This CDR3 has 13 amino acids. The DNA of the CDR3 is TGTGCCACCTGGGACGGGCTTGGTTATAAGAAACTCTTT. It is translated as CATWDGLGYKKLF.

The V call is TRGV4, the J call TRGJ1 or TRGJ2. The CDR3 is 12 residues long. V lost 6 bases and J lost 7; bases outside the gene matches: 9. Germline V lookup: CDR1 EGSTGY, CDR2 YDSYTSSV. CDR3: CATWRRKYKKLF. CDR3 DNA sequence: TGTGCCACCTGGAGGAGAAAGTATAAGAAACTCTTT.

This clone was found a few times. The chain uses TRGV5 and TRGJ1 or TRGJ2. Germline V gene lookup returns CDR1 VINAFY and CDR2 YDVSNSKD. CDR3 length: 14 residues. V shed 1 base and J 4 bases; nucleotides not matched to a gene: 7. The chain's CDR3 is CATWDRGRYYKKLF. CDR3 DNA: TGTGCCACCTGGGACAGAGGGAGGTATTATAAGAAACTCTTT.

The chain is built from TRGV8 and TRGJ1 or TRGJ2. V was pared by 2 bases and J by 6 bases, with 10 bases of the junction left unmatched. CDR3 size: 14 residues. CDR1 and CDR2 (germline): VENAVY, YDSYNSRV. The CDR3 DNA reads TGTGCCACCTGGGATAAGAGCTATGGTTATAAGAAACTCTTT. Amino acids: CATWDKSYGYKKLF.

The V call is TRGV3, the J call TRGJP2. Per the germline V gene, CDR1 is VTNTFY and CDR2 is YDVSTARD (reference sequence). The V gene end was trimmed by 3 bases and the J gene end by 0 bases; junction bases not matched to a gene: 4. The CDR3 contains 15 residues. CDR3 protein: CATWDANSSDWIKTF. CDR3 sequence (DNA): TGTGCCACCTGGGACGCGAATAGTAGTGATTGGATCAAGACGTTT.

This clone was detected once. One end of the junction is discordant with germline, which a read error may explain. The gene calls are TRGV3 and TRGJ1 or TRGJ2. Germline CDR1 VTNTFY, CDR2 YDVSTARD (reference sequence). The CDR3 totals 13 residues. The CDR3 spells CATRDPPRYKKLF. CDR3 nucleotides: TGTGCCACCCGGGACCCACCCAGGTATAAGAAACTCTTT.

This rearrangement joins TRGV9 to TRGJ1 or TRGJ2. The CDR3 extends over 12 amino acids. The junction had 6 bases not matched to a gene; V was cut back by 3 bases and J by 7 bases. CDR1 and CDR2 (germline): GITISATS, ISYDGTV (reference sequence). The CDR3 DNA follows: TGTGCCTTGTGGGAGCCCCACTATAAGAAACTCTTT. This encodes CALWEPHYKKLF.

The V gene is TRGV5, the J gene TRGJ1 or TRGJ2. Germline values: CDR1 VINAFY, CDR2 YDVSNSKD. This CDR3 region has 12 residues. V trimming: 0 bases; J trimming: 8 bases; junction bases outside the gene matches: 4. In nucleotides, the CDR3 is TGTGCCACCTGGGACAGGCCAAATAAGAAACTCTTT. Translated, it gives CATWDRPNKKLF.

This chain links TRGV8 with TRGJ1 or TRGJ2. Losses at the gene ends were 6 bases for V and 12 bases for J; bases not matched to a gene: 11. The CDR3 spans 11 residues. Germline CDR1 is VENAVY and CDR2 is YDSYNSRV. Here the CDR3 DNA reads TGTGCCACCTGGCCCCCCGCAGGGAAACTCTTT. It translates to CATWPPAGKLF.

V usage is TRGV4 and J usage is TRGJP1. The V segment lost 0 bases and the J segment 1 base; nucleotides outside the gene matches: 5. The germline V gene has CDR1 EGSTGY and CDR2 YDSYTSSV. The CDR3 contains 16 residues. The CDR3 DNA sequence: TGTGCCACCTGGGATGGGACTCTTACCACTGGTTGGTTCAAGATATTT. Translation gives CATWDGTLTTGWFKIF.

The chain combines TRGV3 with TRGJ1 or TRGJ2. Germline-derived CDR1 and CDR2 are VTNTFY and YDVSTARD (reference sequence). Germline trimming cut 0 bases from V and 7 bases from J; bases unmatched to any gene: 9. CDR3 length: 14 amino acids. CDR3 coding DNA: TGTGCCACCTGGGACAGGCCGGAGTGGTATAAGAAACTCTTT. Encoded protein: CATWDRPEWYKKLF.

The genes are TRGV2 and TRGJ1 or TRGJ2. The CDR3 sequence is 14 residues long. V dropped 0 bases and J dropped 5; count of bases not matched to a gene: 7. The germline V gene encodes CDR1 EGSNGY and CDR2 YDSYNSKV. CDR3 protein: CATWDGLLDYKKLF. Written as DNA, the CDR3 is TGTGCCACCTGGGACGGGCTCTTGGATTATAAGAAACTCTTT.

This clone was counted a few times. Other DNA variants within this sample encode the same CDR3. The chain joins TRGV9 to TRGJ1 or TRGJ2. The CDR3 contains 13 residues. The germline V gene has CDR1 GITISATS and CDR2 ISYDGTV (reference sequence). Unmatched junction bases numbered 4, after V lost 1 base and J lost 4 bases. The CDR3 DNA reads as TGTGCCTTGTGGGAGGTCTTCTATTATAAGAAACTCTTT. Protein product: CALWEVFYYKKLF.

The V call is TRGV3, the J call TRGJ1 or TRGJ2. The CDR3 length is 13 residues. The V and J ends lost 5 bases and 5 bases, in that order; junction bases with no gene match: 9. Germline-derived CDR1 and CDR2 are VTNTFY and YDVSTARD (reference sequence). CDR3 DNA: TGTGCCACCTGGGTCGGGGATCATTATAAGAAACTCTTT. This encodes CATWVGDHYKKLF.

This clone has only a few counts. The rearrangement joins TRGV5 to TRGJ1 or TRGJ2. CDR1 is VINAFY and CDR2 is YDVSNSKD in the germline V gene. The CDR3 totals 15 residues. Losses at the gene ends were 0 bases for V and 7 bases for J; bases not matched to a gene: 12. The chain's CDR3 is CATWDRPALDYKKLF. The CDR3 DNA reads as TGTGCCACCTGGGACAGGCCGGCTCTGGACTATAAGAAACTCTTT.

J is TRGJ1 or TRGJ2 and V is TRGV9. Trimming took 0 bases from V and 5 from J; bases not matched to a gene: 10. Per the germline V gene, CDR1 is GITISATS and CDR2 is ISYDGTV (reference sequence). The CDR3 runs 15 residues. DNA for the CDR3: TGTGCCTTGTGGGAGGTGGATTTCGTTAATTATAAGAAACTCTTT. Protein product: CALWEVDFVNYKKLF.

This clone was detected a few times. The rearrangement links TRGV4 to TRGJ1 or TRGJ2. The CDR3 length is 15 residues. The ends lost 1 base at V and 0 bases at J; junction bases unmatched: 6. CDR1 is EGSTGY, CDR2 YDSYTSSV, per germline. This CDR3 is CATWDGLQNYYKKLF. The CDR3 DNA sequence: TGTGCCACCTGGGATGGCCTCCAGAATTATTATAAGAAACTCTTT.

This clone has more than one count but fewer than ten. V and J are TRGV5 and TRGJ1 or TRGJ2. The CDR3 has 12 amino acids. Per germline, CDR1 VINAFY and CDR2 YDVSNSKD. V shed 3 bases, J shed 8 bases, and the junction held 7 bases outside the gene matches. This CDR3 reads CATWDASHKKLF. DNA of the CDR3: TGTGCCACCTGGGACGCGTCCCATAAGAAACTCTTT.

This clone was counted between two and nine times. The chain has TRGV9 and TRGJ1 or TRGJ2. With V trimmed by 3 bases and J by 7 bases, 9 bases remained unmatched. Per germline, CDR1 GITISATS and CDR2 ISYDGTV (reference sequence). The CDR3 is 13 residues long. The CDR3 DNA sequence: TGTGCCTTGTGGGAGCCGCTAAACTATAAGAAACTCTTT. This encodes CALWEPLNYKKLF.

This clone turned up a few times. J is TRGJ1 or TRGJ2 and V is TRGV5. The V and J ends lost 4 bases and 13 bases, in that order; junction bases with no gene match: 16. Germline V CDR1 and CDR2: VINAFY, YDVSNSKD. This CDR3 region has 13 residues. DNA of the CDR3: TGTGCCACCTGGGAGCCCAAGGGCGAGCTAAAACTCTTT. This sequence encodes CATWEPKGELKLF.